Given below is one T cell receptor (beta chain) in context. One end of the junction is discordant with germline, which a read error may explain. This CDR3 has 16 residues. Germline lookup yields CDR1 LGHDT and CDR2 YNNKEL (reference sequence). These data originate in a study of blood T cell repertoires in COVID-19. Study-wide background: Spain, Italy and the United States supplied samples that represented acute and convalescent COVID-19.

Study processing details: Nucleated cell counts were estimated from reference gene primer amplification. Assay used: immunoSEQ multiplex PCR; TCRdb lists only in-frame clones, some missing. V and J calls and clone size follow that table, whereas D and trimming were derived from the DNA. The data show over 200,000 clones, approximately 91% seen once. The TCR was taken from a woman between 40 and 55 years old with acute or convalescent COVID-19. What was sequenced was peripheral blood. This chain joins TRBV3-1 (or the pseudogene TRBV3-2) and TRBJ1-1, with 7 bases identical to TRBD1. The CDR3 DNA reads TGTGCCAGCCGCCAGTCGGAGGGGGCGGAGAGAGCTGAAGCTTTCTTT. It encodes CASRQSEGAERAEAFF.